This TCR beta chain was identified during a study of neurological immune-mediated disorders. Study-wide points: CDR3 amino acid sequences found in expanded clones were never shared across subjects, suggesting private repertoires in all groups.

5'RACE employing 10-nucleotide random UMIs yielded the cDNA. TCRdb called the 5' RACE reads again in MiXCR, with one record for every CDR3 protein. The top ten hold about 4.5% of the sample, which has about 59,000 distinct CDR3 sequences, nearly 25% seen once. This clonotype was observed a handful of times. The antigen remains undetermined. This may be a read error: a much more frequent sequence differs by one nucleotide. The time point was: technical triplicate 2. This CDR3 spans 16 amino acids. Germline values: CDR1 LGHDT, CDR2 YNNKEL (reference sequence). The gene calls are TRBV3-1 and TRBJ2-1, with D perhaps TRBD1 or TRBD2 (6 bases each). This clonotype was sampled from a man between 60 and 75 years old with HTLV-1-associated myelopathy (HAM/TSP). Material for sequencing was PBMCs. CDR3 DNA sequence: TGTACCAGCAGCCAAGGGGGGATAAGGACCTACAATGAGCAGTTCTTC. This encodes CTSSQGGIRTYNEQFF.